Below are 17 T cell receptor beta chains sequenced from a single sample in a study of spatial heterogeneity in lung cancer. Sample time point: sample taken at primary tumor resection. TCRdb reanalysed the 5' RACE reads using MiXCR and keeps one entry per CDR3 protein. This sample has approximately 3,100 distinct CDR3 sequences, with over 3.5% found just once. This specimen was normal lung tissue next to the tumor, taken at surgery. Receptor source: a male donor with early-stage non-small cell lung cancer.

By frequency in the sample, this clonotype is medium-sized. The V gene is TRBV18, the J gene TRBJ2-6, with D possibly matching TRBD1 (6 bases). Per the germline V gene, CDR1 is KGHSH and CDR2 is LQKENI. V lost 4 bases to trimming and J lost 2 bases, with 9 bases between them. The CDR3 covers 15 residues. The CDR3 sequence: CASSLDRPGANVLTF. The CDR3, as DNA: TGTGCCAGCTCACTTGACAGGCCTGGGGCCAACGTCCTGACTTTC.

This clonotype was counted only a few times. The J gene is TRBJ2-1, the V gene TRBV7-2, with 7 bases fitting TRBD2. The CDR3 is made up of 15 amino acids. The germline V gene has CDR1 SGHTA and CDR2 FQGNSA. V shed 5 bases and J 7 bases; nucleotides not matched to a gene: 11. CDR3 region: CASSERPTGLNEQFF. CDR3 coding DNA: TGTGCCAGCAGCGAGCGACCGACGGGACTAAATGAGCAGTTCTTC.

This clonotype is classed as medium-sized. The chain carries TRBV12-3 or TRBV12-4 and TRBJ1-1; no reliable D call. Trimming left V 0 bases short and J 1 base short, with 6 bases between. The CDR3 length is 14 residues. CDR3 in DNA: TGTGCCAGCAGTTTAGCGTTGCCGAACACTGAAGCTTTCTTT. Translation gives CASSLALPNTEAFF.

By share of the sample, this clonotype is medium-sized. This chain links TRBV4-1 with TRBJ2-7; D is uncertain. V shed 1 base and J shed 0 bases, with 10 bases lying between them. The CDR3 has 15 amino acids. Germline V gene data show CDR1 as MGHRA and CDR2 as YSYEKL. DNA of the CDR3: TGCGCCAGCAGCCAAGGGGCAGTTAGCTCCTACGAGCAGTACTTC. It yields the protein CASSQGAVSSYEQYF.

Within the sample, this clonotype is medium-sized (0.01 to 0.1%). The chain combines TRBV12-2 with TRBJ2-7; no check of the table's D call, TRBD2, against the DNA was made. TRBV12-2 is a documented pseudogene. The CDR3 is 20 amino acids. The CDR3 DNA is TGTGCAAGTCGCTTAGCGCCTGGTATGCTAGCGGGGGTGAAGGTCTACGAGCAGTACTTC. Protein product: CASRLAPGMLAGVKVYEQYF.

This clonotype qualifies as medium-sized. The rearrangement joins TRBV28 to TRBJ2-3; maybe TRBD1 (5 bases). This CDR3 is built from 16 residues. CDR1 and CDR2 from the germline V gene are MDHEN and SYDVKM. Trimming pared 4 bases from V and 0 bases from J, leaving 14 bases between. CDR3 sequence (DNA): TGTGCCAGCAGTTCCTCAGCAGGGTCTAGCACAGATACGCAGTATTTT. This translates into CASSSSAGSSTDTQYF.

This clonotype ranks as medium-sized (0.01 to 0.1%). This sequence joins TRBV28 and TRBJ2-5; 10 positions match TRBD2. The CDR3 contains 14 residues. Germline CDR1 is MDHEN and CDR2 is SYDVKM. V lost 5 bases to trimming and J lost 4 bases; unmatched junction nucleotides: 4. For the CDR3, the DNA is TGTGCCAGCAGTCCCCTAGCGGGAGTAGAGACCCAGTACTTC. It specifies CASSPLAGVETQYF.

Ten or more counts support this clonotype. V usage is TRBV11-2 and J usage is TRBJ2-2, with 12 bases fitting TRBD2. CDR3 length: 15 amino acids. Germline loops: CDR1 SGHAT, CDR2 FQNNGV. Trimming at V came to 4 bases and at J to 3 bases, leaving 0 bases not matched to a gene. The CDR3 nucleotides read TGTGCCAGCAGCTGGACTAGCGGGGACACCGGGGAGCTGTTTTTT. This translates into CASSWTSGDTGELFF.

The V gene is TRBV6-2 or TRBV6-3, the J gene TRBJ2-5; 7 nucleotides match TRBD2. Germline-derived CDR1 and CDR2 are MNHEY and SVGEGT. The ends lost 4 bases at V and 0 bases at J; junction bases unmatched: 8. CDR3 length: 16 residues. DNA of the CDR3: TGTGCCAGCAGTTGGACTAGGGGAAAGTACCAAGAGACCCAGTACTTC. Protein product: CASSWTRGKYQETQYF.

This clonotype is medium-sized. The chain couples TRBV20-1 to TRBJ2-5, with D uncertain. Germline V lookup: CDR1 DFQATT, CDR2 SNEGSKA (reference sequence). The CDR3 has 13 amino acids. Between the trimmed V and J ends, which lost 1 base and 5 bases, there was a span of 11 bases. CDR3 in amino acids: CSARVRVAETQYF. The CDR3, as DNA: TGCAGTGCTAGAGTAAGGGTTGCGGAGACCCAGTACTTC.

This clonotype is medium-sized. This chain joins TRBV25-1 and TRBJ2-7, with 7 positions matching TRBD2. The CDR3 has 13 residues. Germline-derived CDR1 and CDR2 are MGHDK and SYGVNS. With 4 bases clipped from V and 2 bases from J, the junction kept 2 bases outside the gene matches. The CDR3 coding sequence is TGTGCCAGCAGTGGTGGGGGGGCCTACGAGCAGTACTTC. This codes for CASSGGGAYEQYF.

In DNA, the CDR3 is TGTGCCAGCAGTGATGCCAGGGGAGATGGCTACACCTTC. Its translation: CASSDARGDGYTF. V is TRBV2 and J is TRBJ1-2; weak D call: TRBD1 (6 bases). CDR3 length: 13 amino acids. Germline V CDR1 and CDR2: SNHLY, FYNNEI. Trimming took 3 bases from V and 6 from J, leaving 11 bases between them.

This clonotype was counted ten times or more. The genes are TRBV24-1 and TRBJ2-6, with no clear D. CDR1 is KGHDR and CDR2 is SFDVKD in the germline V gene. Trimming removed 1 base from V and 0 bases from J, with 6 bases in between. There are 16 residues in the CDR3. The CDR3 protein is CATSDLGHSGANVLTF. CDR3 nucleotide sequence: TGTGCCACCAGTGATTTAGGCCACTCTGGGGCCAACGTCCTGACTTTC.

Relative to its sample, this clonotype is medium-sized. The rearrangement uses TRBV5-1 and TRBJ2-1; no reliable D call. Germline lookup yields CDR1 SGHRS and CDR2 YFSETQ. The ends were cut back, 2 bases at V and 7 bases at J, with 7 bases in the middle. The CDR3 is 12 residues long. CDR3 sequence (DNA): TGCGCCAGCAGCTTAACGCGGAATGAGCAGTTCTTC. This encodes CASSLTRNEQFF.

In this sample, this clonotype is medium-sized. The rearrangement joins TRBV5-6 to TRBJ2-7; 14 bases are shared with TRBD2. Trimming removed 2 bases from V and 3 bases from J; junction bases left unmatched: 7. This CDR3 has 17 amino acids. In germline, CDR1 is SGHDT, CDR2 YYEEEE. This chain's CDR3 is CASSLDPGLAGDYEQYF. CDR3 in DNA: TGTGCCAGCAGCTTAGACCCGGGACTAGCGGGAGACTACGAGCAGTACTTC.

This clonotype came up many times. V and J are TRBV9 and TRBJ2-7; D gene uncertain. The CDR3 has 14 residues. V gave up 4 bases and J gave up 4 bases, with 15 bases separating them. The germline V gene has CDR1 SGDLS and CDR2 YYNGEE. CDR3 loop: CASSSPAFEYEQYF. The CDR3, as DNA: TGTGCCAGCAGCTCCCCGGCCTTCGAGTACGAGCAGTACTTC.

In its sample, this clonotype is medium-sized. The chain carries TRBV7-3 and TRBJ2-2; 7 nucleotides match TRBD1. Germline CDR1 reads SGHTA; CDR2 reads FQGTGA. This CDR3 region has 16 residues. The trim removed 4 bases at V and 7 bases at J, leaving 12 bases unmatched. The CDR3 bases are TGTGCCAGCAGCTCCAGCCCGACAGGGCGGGTCGGGGAGCTGTTTTTT. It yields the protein CASSSSPTGRVGELFF.